This entry concerns a single T cell receptor (beta chain). Its specificity is unknown. This sample was included in a study of cytomegalovirus exposure and HLA in healthy donors. Study information: One earlier analysis, a look at 200 million or so T cells, found about 110 million unique TCR beta sequences.

Study observations and caveats: Productive status was seen about 90% or about 30% of the time for most TCR beta V segments in an earlier analysis. Reports indicated that the classifier achieved high specificity and sensitivity in diagnosing cytomegalovirus status.

The PCR contained 60 Vbeta and 13 Jbeta primers. Some clones are missing from TCRdb's copy, which holds only in-frame ones; the method was immunoSEQ multiplex PCR. The sample has about 82,000 clones; roughly 80% are singletons. Though probably carrying unrecorded immune exposures, donors were nominally healthy at sampling. The CDR3 consists of 15 residues. Germline values: CDR1 SGHDN, CDR2 FVKESK. The trim removed 1 base at V and 3 bases at J, leaving 5 bases unmatched. The specimen was PBMCs. The chain has TRBV14 and TRBJ1-2, with TRBD1 matching 7 bases. The TCR sequence derives from a man in his fifties or sixties in good health and CMV-seronegative. The CDR3 spells CASSQVTGQDYGYTF. As DNA, the CDR3 is TGTGCCAGCAGCCAAGTTACCGGACAGGACTATGGCTACACCTTC.